The rows below give T cell receptor beta chains drawn from one sample of a study of T-cell reconstitution after alpha-beta-depleted transplantation in children. From the PCR reads, TCRdb called clonotypes with MiXCR, one entry per CDR3 protein. The table shows a few hundred thousand distinct CDR3 sequences, with 20% to 30% occurring only once. The specimen was PBMCs, mostly from graft donor cells, collected 360 days after TCRalphabeta/CD19-depleted stem cell transplant. All receptors come from a female patient aged 2-9 years who had a stem cell transplant for congenital amegakaryocytic thrombocytopenia, so the T cells may come from the graft donor. CDR3s include the opening cysteine and the closing phenylalanine or tryptophan. The D gene is left open where the match is weak. Clone size is given for some rows only: seen once, a few or many times, or a class if the clone is expanded.

>-|TRBV28|-|TRBJ1-2
CASRLMGARGYTF
TGTGCCAGCAGACTAATGGGGGCGCGCGGCTACACCTTC
>few|TRBV20-1|TRBD1|TRBJ1-3
CSARVSGQGIAGNTIYF
TGCAGTGCTAGAGTATCCGGACAGGGCATAGCTGGAAACACCATATATTTT
>-|TRBV7-9|-|TRBJ2-2
CASSMMDGISKTGELFF
TGTGCCAGCAGCATGATGGACGGGATCTCAAAGACCGGGGAGCTGTTTTTT
>-|TRBV10-3|-|TRBJ1-5
CAISVGQGYQPQHF
TGTGCCATCAGTGTCGGGCAGGGTTATCAGCCCCAGCATTTT
>-|TRBV20-1|TRBD1|TRBJ2-4
CSANGDRGSKNIQYF
TGCAGTGCCAACGGGGACAGGGGTTCCAAAAACATTCAGTACTTC
>-|TRBV2|-|TRBJ2-7
CASSFFLPDKGFTSEQYF
TGTGCCAGCAGTTTCTTCCTCCCGGACAAGGGATTTACCTCCGAGCAGTACTTC
>few|TRBV30|-|TRBJ2-2
CAWHRGGMSATGELFF
TGTGCCTGGCACAGGGGAGGGATGTCGGCCACCGGGGAGCTGTTTTTT
>-|TRBV20-1|-|TRBJ2-7
CSARDPLGAYEQYF
TGCAGTGCTAGAGATCCCTTGGGTGCCTACGAGCAGTACTTC
>few|TRBV2|-|TRBJ2-3
CASSAGFSTDTQYF
TGTGCCAGCAGTGCGGGCTTTAGCACAGATACGCAGTATTTT
>-|TRBV12-3/TRBV12-4|-|TRBJ2-1
CASSLGHSNNEQFF
TGTGCCAGCAGTTTAGGCCATTCGAACAATGAGCAGTTCTTC
>-|TRBV28|-|TRBJ2-7
CASSFTGGLSYEQYF
TGTGCCAGCAGTTTTACTGGGGGCCTATCCTACGAGCAGTACTTC
>many|TRBV5-1|-|TRBJ2-2
CASTPANTGELFF
TGCGCCAGCACCCCGGCGAACACCGGGGAGCTGTTTTTT
>-|TRBV12-3/TRBV12-4|-|TRBJ2-2
CASSFIDGGVPTGELFF
TGTGCCAGCAGTTTTATTGACGGGGGCGTTCCCACCGGGGAGCTGTTTTTT
>-|TRBV20-1|TRBD2|TRBJ2-3
CSAPTGLARSTDTQYF
TGCAGTGCTCCCACCGGACTAGCACGTAGCACAGATACGCAGTATTTT
>few|TRBV7-2|TRBD1|TRBJ1-5
CASSSTRQGANPQHF
TGTGCCAGCAGCTCCACTCGACAGGGAGCGAACCCTCAGCATTTT
>few|TRBV28|-|TRBJ2-3
CASTQPPDTQYF
TGTGCCAGCACCCAGCCTCCCGATACGCAGTATTTT
>few|TRBV14|-|TRBJ1-4
CASSQRVNEKLFF
TGTGCCAGCAGCCAAAGAGTGAATGAAAAACTGTTTTTT
>few|TRBV21-1|-|TRBJ2-3
CARSRGGTSGRTSCTDTQYF
TGTGCCAGATCGCGGGGCGGGACTAGCGGGAGGACCTCGTGCACAGATACGCAGTATTTT
>few|TRBV7-8|TRBD1|TRBJ1-2
CASSFAGGSGYTF
TGTGCCAGCAGCTTCGCAGGGGGCTCTGGCTACACCTTC
>-|TRBV27|-|TRBJ1-5
CASASANQPQHF
TGTGCCAGCGCCTCAGCTAATCAGCCCCAGCATTTT
>few|TRBV18|TRBD1|TRBJ2-7
CASSPRQGAITDEQYF
TGTGCCAGCTCACCAAGACAGGGGGCTATTACCGACGAGCAGTACTTC
>few|TRBV6-1|-|TRBJ1-2
CASSEVHSVLYGYTF
TGTGCCAGCAGTGAAGTCCACAGCGTTCTTTATGGCTACACCTTC
>-|TRBV4-3|-|TRBJ2-7
CASSTRQMHTRGDSYEQYF
TGCGCCAGCAGCACCCGACAGATGCACACTAGGGGGGACTCCTACGAGCAGTACTTC